This TCR beta chain was captured by sequencing in a study of shared clonotypes between healthy human individuals. Background on the study: CD4 naive cells filled three plates per donor, CD4 memory three, CD8 naive two and CD8 memory one. Study outcomes and limitations: Limitation of the genetic and exposure-history diversity represented came from the few donors.

Both subsets, CD45RA+ naive and CD45RA-negative memory, were split from the CD4+ cells. Measured with immunoSEQ multiplex PCR; TCRdb has only the in-frame clones, and not every one. The sample gives 2 million or so clones, around 95% of which show up once; about 0.13% is in the top ten. Trimming stripped 2 bases from V and 6 bases from J, with 15 bases between. The CDR3 is 15 residues long. CDR1 is MDHEN and CDR2 is SYDVKM in the germline V gene. Comment on this clone: The target antigen is unknown.

The receptor's source is a man between 18 and 29 years old in good health. The chain recombines TRBV28 with TRBJ2-3; D is unclear. Input material: naive CD4+ T cells sorted from blood. Indicated subset: CD45RA+ positively selected. The DNA of the CDR3 is TGTGCCAGCAGTTTAGGTTCCCAAGGGCCGGATACGCAGTATTTT. Translating gives CASSLGSQGPDTQYF.